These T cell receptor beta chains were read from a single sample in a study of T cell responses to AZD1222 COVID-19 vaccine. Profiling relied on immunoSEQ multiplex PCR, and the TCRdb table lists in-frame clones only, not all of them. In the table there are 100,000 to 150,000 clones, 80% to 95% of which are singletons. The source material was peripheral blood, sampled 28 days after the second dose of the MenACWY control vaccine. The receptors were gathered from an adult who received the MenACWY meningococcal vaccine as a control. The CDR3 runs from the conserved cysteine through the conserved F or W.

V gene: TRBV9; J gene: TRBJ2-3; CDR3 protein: CASSGQAPDTQYF
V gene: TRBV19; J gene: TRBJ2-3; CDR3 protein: CASSITGSDTQYF
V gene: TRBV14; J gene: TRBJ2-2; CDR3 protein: CASSQDLTRELFF
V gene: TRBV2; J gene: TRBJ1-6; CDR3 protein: CASRMTGVDSPLHF
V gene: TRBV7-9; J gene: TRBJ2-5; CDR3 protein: CASSGIDRRQETQYF
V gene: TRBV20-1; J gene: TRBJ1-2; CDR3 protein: CSVFGYGYTF
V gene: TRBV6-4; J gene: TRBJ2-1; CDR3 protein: CASSDGLADHNEQFF
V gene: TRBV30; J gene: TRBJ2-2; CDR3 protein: CAWGLGQGGNTGELFF
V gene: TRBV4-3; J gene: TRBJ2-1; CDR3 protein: CASSQVGWDEQFF
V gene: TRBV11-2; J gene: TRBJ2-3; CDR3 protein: CASSPDLARTDTQYF
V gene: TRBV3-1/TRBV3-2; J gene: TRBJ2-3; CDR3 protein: CASSQDKSTDTQYF
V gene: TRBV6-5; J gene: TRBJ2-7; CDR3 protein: CASRTGTDSSYEQYF
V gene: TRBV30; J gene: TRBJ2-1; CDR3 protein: CAWSSGRAREQFF
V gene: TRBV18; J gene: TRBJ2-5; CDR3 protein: CASSATGGWETQYF
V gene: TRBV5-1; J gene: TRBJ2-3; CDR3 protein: CASSNRSPDTQYF
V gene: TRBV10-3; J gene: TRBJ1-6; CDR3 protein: CAISDDEDSYNSPLHF
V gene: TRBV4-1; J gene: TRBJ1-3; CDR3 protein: CASSQDVLGTVGNTIYF
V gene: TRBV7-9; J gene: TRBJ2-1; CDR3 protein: CASSRPGQSYNEQFF
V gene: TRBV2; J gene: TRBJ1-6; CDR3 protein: CASRVDREVDNSPLHF
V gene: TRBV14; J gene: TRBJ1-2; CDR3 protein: CASSQDYLRANYGYTF
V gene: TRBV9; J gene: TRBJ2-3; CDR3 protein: CASSAWAAGDTDTQYF
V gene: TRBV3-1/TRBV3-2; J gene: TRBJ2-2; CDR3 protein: CASSHSKGEGTGELFF
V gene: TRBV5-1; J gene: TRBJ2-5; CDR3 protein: CASSLATSGGQETQYF
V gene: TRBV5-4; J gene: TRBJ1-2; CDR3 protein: CASISGTGTNYGYTF
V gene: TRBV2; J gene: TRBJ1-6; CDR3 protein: CASSVFEENSPLHF
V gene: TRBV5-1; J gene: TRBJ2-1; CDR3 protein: CASSLARTGPKGEQFF
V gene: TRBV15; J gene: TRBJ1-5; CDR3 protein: CATSLLGPGGNQPQHF
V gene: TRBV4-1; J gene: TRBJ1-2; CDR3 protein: CASSQERSRVSGYTF
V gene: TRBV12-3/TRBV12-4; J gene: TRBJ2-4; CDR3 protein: CASRIRKNIQYF
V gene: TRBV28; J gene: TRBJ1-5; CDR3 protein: CASSLRTGDQPQHF
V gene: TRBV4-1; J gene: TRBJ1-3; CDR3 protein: CASSQTTRNTIYF
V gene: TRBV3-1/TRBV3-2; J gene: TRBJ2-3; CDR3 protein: CASSQLLAVSDTQYF
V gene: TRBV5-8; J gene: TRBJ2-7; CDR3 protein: CASSLDWANEQYF
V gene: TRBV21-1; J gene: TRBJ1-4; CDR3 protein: CASSWGPNNEKLFF
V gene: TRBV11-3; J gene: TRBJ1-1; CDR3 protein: CASTMTGRMNTEAFF
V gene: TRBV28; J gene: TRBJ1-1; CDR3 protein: CAGNSGDRVMNTEAFF
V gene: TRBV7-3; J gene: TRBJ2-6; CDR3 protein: CASSPSSRIHSGANVLTF
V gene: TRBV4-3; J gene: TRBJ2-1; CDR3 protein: CASSQGRAVSYNEQFF
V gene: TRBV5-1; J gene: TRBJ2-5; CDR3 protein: CASSLVVGSKAQYF
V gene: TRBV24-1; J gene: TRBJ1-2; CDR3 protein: CATSDSGNGYTF
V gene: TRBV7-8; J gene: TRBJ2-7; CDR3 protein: CASSLGTGGHYEQYF